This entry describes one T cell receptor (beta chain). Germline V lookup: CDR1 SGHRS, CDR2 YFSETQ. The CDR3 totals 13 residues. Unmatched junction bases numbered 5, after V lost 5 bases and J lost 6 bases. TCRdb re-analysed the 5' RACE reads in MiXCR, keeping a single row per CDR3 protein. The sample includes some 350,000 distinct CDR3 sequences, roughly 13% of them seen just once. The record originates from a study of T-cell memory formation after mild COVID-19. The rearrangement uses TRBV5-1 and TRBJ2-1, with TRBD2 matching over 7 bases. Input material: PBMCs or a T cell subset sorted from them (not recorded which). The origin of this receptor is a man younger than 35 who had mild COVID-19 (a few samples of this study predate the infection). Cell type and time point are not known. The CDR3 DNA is TGCGCCAGCAGACCGGGGGAGGGCAATGAGCAGTTCTTC. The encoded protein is CASRPGEGNEQFF.